The 5 T cell receptor beta chains given below trace back to one sample, sequenced in a study of blood T cells in healthy people across ages. Then a second PCR, running about 7 to 11 cycles, was carried out with a sample-barcoded 5' primer and a J-beta primer mix. TCRdb analysed the 5' RACE reads with MiXCR anew, one entry per CDR3 protein. The table records fewer than 2 million distinct CDR3 sequences, about 39% of them present only once. The specimen sequenced was blood. Every receptor here comes from a human donor in good health.

V and J are TRBV12-3 or TRBV12-4 and TRBJ2-6, with D possibly called TRBD1 or TRBD2 (5 bases each). This CDR3 region has 15 residues. With 2 bases removed from V and 18 bases from J, the gap between germline ends came to 23 bases. Written as DNA, the CDR3 is TGTGCCAGCAGTTTACGGGGCTCTGGGGCCAACATCCCGACTTTC. Translated: CASSLRGSGANIPTF.

Here the CDR3 DNA reads TGCGCCAGCAGCTTCTTTGGGATCACTGAAGCTTTCTTT. Protein sequence: CASSFFGITEAFF. The chain employs TRBV5-1 and TRBJ1-1, with no clear D. Trimming took off 2 bases at V and 4 bases at J, with 9 bases between the two ends. The CDR3 spans 13 residues. In germline, CDR1 is SGHRS, CDR2 YFSETQ.

This chain uses TRBV9 with TRBJ1-4; TRBD1 is a possible D gene (6 bases). Germline CDR1 and CDR2: SGDLS and YYNGEE. This CDR3 is 16 amino acids long. V was clipped by 3 bases and J by 6 bases, with 18 bases between them. The CDR3 sequence is CASSGNQGPSDEKLFF. CDR3 sequence (DNA): TGTGCCAGCAGCGGAAACCAGGGGCCGTCGGATGAAAAACTGTTTTTT.

To note about this clonotype: At one end, the junction sequence differs from germline, possibly due to a read error. CDR3 nucleotides: TGCACCAGCAGCTTGGAACAGGGGTACGAGCAGTACTTC. It is translated as CTSSLEQGYEQYF. The chain links TRBV5-1 to TRBJ2-7, with TRBD1 matching over 7 bases. CDR3 size: 13 residues. Germline V gene lookup returns CDR1 SGHRS and CDR2 YFSETQ.

This clonotype was detected many times. This rearrangement joins TRBV12-3 or TRBV12-4 to TRBJ1-2, with 9 bases identical to TRBD1. The CDR3 is 15 residues long. The V and J ends lost 6 bases and 6 bases, in that order; junction bases with no gene match: 11. The CDR3 region is CASRPPGQGEDGYTF. The CDR3 nucleotides are TGTGCCAGCAGGCCGCCGGGACAGGGAGAAGATGGCTACACCTTC.